The 22 T cell receptor beta chains given below trace back to one sample, sequenced in a study of graft-versus-host responses after intestinal transplantation. Libraries were prepared by immunoSEQ multiplex PCR; TCRdb keeps only in-frame clonotypes and omits some of them. The table records about 100,000 clones, about nine tenths of them present only once. No cognate antigen is known for these TCRs. The sequenced sample was unstimulated CD8+ T cells sorted from spleen or lymph node cells, obtained before intestinal transplant. The receptor source for this set is a human donor who received an intestinal transplant.

The rearrangement joins TRBV5-5 to TRBJ2-7; TRBD1 matches at 9 bases. Per germline, CDR1 SGHKS and CDR2 YYEKEE (reference sequence). The ends lost 6 bases at V and 2 bases at J; junction bases unmatched: 12. The CDR3 length is 16 residues. The CDR3: CASTLIMTGGAYEQYF. CDR3 nucleotides: TGTGCCAGCACCCTCATTATGACAGGGGGAGCCTACGAGCAGTACTTC.

This rearrangement joins TRBV7-9 to TRBJ2-7, with TRBD2 matching over 9 bases. The CDR3 is 17 residues long. Germline V gives CDR1 SEHNR, CDR2 FQNEAQ (reference sequence). V was clipped by 0 bases and J by 1 base; unmatched bases: 7. The CDR3 DNA reads as TGTGCCAGCAGCTTAGCGGTAGCGGGAGTAGGGTCCTACGAGCAGTACTTC. This codes for CASSLAVAGVGSYEQYF.

This chain uses TRBV10-3 with TRBJ1-1, with 7 positions matching TRBD1. V lost 8 bases and J lost 3; bases outside the gene matches: 6. The CDR3 totals 13 residues. Germline CDR1 ENHRY, CDR2 SYGVKD. CDR3 in DNA: TGTGCCATCGGACCCGGGACAGACACTGAAGCTTTCTTT. Its protein is CAIGPGTDTEAFF.

V and J are TRBV25-1 and TRBJ2-7; D unclear. The CDR3 totals 14 residues. Trimming cost V 3 bases and J 1 base, with 10 bases left between them. CDR1 MGHDK and CDR2 SYGVNS come from the germline V gene. CDR3: CASSDQDGSYEQYF. CDR3 DNA sequence: TGTGCCAGCAGTGATCAGGACGGATCCTACGAGCAGTACTTC.

The chain uses TRBV6-5 and TRBJ2-7; 10 positions agree with TRBD2. The CDR3 is 13 amino acids. Unmatched junction bases numbered 5, after V lost 6 bases and J lost 6 bases. Germline CDR1 and CDR2: MNHEY and SVGAGI. The CDR3 nucleotides are TGTGCCAGCAGCCATGGACTAGCGGCCGAGCAGTACTTC. Amino acids: CASSHGLAAEQYF.

This chain joins TRBV6-5 and TRBJ2-7; 7 bases match TRBD2. Germline CDR1 MNHEY, CDR2 SVGAGI. Trimming cost V 5 bases and J 4 bases; bases outside gene matches: 5. The length of the CDR3 is 13 residues. CDR3 coding DNA: TGTGCCAGCAGTCCGGGAGGACTTTACGAGCAGTACTTC. Encoded protein: CASSPGGLYEQYF.

The chain carries TRBV11-2 and TRBJ2-1, with D unresolved. Germline V gene sequence: CDR1 SGHAT, CDR2 FQNNGV. V was clipped by 10 bases and J by 8 bases, with 15 bases between them. The CDR3 sequence is 12 residues long. CDR3 nucleotide sequence: TGTGCCACACGATCGGGCTTTGATGAGCAGTTCTTC. Translation: CATRSGFDEQFF.

V is TRBV9 and J is TRBJ2-1, with TRBD2 matching 10 bases. The V gene's germline CDR1 is SGDLS and CDR2 YYNGEE. The CDR3 is 16 residues long. V gave up 3 bases and J gave up 6 bases; unmatched junction bases: 9. The CDR3 protein is CASSGAASGGRNEQFF. CDR3 nucleotide sequence: TGTGCCAGCAGCGGGGCCGCTAGCGGGGGCCGCAATGAGCAGTTCTTC.

The V call is TRBV4-2, the J call TRBJ2-2; a weak D match, TRBD2 (5 bases). The CDR3 has 14 amino acids. The V gene lost 0 bases and the J gene lost 5 bases, with 7 bases spanning the gap. The germline V gene has CDR1 LGHNA and CDR2 YNFKEQ. CDR3 sequence reads: CASSQETGTGELFF. CDR3 coding DNA: TGTGCCAGCAGCCAAGAGACGGGAACCGGGGAGCTGTTTTTT.

This clone appeared a few times. The chain carries TRBV13 and TRBJ2-1; 11 bases are shared with TRBD2. The V segment lost 5 bases and the J segment 2 bases; nucleotides outside the gene matches: 5. Germline CDR1 and CDR2: PRHDT and FYEKMQ (reference sequence). The CDR3 contains 16 residues. The CDR3 here is CASSGIAGGPYNEQFF. The CDR3 DNA is TGTGCCAGCAGCGGTATAGCGGGAGGGCCCTACAATGAGCAGTTCTTC.

This chain connects TRBV6-1 to TRBJ2-3, with TRBD2 matching 10 bases. With V trimmed by 2 bases and J by 2 bases, 1 base remained unmatched. CDR3 length: 15 amino acids. The germline CDR1 and CDR2 sequences are MNHNS and SASEGT. Here the CDR3 DNA reads TGTGCCAGCAGTGAACTAGCGGGAGACACAGATACGCAGTATTTT. Protein: CASSELAGDTDTQYF.

The chain links TRBV5-5 to TRBJ1-1; weak D call: TRBD1 (6 bases). The germline V gene has CDR1 SGHKS and CDR2 YYEKEE (reference sequence). CDR3 length: 14 residues. The germline V and J ends were trimmed by 7 bases and 6 bases, with 19 bases remaining between them. The CDR3 sequence is CASGGGHWVAEAFF. In DNA form, the CDR3 reads TGTGCCAGCGGAGGGGGACATTGGGTGGCTGAAGCTTTCTTT.

The chain links TRBV7-9 to TRBJ1-5; D not resolved. Germline V gene data show CDR1 as SEHNR and CDR2 as FQNEAQ (reference sequence). CDR3 size: 12 residues. V dropped 5 bases and J dropped 4 bases, with 6 bases sitting between them. CDR3 in DNA: TGTGCCAGCAGCGAAGAAAATCAGCCCCAGCATTTT. Translated: CASSEENQPQHF.

The chain carries TRBV7-9 and TRBJ2-7; no definite D call. The V gene's germline CDR1 is SEHNR and CDR2 FQNEAQ (reference sequence). The CDR3 spans 13 residues. Trimming left V 6 bases short and J 5 bases short, with 14 bases between. Here the CDR3 DNA reads TGTGCCAGCAGGGAACCGCCTTGGCACGAGCAGTACTTC. It is translated as CASREPPWHEQYF.

The rearrangement joins TRBV25-1 to TRBJ1-2; a weak D match, TRBD1 (6 bases). The CDR3 loop spans 13 amino acids. Germline V gene lookup returns CDR1 MGHDK and CDR2 SYGVNS. V was trimmed by 3 bases and J by 5 bases, leaving 10 bases between them. The CDR3 nucleotides are TGTGCCAGCAGTGATCTTGGACAGTATGGCTACACCTTC. Translation gives CASSDLGQYGYTF.

The rearrangement joins TRBV9 to TRBJ2-7; D gene ambiguous. In germline, CDR1 is SGDLS, CDR2 YYNGEE. The CDR3 length is 14 residues. The V end was cut by 0 bases, the J end by 5 bases, with 12 bases between. The CDR3 region has the DNA TGTGCCAGCAGCGTAGCAGGTTCTTCGGACGAGCAGTACTTC. Translation gives CASSVAGSSDEQYF.

The V and J genes are TRBV7-9 and TRBJ1-1, with TRBD1 matching over 9 bases. J lost 0 bases, V lost 1 base, and 9 bases had no gene match. CDR1 is SEHNR, CDR2 FQNEAQ, per germline (reference sequence). This CDR3 is built from 18 residues. The CDR3 nucleotides read TGTGCCAGCAGCTTAGAAACAGGGGGCACTACTCTGAACACTGAAGCTTTCTTT. Translating gives CASSLETGGTTLNTEAFF.

V usage is TRBV4-1 and J usage is TRBJ2-7, with 8 bases lining up with TRBD2. Trimming removed 0 bases from V and 2 bases from J; junction bases left unmatched: 3. The CDR3 is 15 amino acids. Germline CDR1 MGHRA, CDR2 YSYEKL. In DNA, the CDR3 is TGCGCCAGCAGCCAAGATCGGCGGGGGGCCTACGAGCAGTACTTC. It codes for CASSQDRRGAYEQYF.

The V gene is TRBV6-8, the J gene TRBJ2-5; tentatively, D is TRBD1 (6 bases). The ends were cut back, 4 bases at V and 7 bases at J, with 19 bases in the middle. This CDR3 comprises 15 residues. Looked up from germline, CDR1 is MNHGY and CDR2 is SAAAGT. The CDR3: CASSSTGMGFGTQYF. The CDR3 DNA reads TGTGCCAGCAGTTCAACAGGGATGGGATTTGGGACCCAGTACTTC.

V and J are TRBV6-5 and TRBJ1-2; D unresolved. CDR3 length equals 10 residues. Germline V lookup: CDR1 MNHEY, CDR2 SVGAGI. V shed 10 bases and J shed 5 bases, with 8 bases lying between them. The CDR3 DNA is TGTGCCACCAGAGAATATGGCTACACCTTC. Translation gives CATREYGYTF.

V is TRBV11-2 and J is TRBJ2-7; tentative D call: TRBD2 (5 bases). V was cut by 0 bases and J by 0 bases, with 15 bases left in between. The CDR3 has 17 residues. Germline V CDR1 and CDR2: SGHAT, FQNNGV. For the CDR3, the DNA is TGTGCCAGCAGCTTAGAATTCCAGCGGATGAGCTCCTACGAGCAGTACTTC. It is translated as CASSLEFQRMSSYEQYF.

This clone was observed a few times. This sequence joins TRBV13 and TRBJ2-2, with D possibly being TRBD1 (6 bases). V lost 5 bases, J lost 0 bases, and 7 bases lay in between. The V gene's germline CDR1 is PRHDT and CDR2 FYEKMQ (reference sequence). The CDR3 runs 14 residues. The CDR3 DNA sequence: TGTGCCAGCAGCCGGGACACGAACACCGGGGAGCTGTTTTTT. The encoded protein is CASSRDTNTGELFF.